A selection of T cell receptor beta chains follows, all from one sample in a study of identical twins. TCRdb reprocessed the 5' RACE reads with MiXCR, giving one entry per CDR3 protein. The sample yields 1.5 million to 2 million distinct CDR3 sequences, about 32% seen once. Source material: cord blood. These receptors were collected from a newborn girl in good health. The CDR3 runs from the conserved cysteine through the conserved F or W.

cdr3_aa: CASSSGWGSYNEQFF
v_call: TRBV7-9
j_call: TRBJ2-1

cdr3_aa: CASSLRTGLESLVEQYF
v_call: TRBV5-1
j_call: TRBJ2-7

cdr3_aa: CASSSPGLAGGAQYF
v_call: TRBV28
j_call: TRBJ2-3

cdr3_aa: CASSLAGLPNQPQHF
v_call: TRBV27
j_call: TRBJ1-5

cdr3_aa: CASIPRESTDTQYF
v_call: TRBV6-1
j_call: TRBJ2-3

cdr3_aa: CASSLEGGRGNEKLFF
v_call: TRBV5-5
j_call: TRBJ1-4

cdr3_aa: CSVGDRSYEQYF
v_call: TRBV29-1
j_call: TRBJ2-7

cdr3_aa: CASSNNRDIRYEQYF
v_call: TRBV27
j_call: TRBJ2-7

cdr3_aa: CASSQDRGFSTDTQYF
v_call: TRBV3-1
j_call: TRBJ2-3

cdr3_aa: CSASHKTEYYGYTF
v_call: TRBV20-1
j_call: TRBJ1-2

cdr3_aa: CASSQEGLYSNQPQHF
v_call: TRBV19
j_call: TRBJ1-5